This T cell receptor (beta chain) was captured in a study of CXCR3-negative and CXCR3-positive naive CD8 T cells. The CDR3 extends over 14 amino acids. The germline gives CDR1 LNHDA, CDR2 SQIVND (reference sequence). 5' RACE that incorporated UMI labels was used to prepare the TRB cDNA libraries. No DNA is given; TCRdb re-called the 5' RACE reads and lists each CDR3 protein once. The clone table shows roughly 28,000 distinct CDR3 sequences, with the ten largest holding about a tenth. In triplicate, each CD8+ T cell subset was sorted at approximately 290,000 cells per replicate. Worth noting for this clonotype: Antigen specificity is unknown.

General study findings and limits: Naive cells that were CXCR3-negative or CXCR3-positive used TRBV-TRBJ genes alike, while memory cells diverged. Diversity was high in both naive subsets and much lower in memory cells. Expression of CXCR3 was partially reduced after cryopreservation, and fresh PBMCs were used in most assays.

The chain couples TRBV19 to TRBJ1-1. Sequenced material: memory CD8+ T cells from blood. The TCR comes from a human donor in good health. Some clones in this sample may be carry-over from other donors' samples. The CDR3 is CASRVRPEGTEAFF.